This record looks at one TCR beta chain sequence and its context. Its specificity is not known. The data belong to a study of T cell repertoires in cytomegalovirus infection. Whole-study findings and limits: It was HLA-C-restricted CMV-specific TCR beta clonotypes that dominated the response ex vivo.

Germline trimming cut 5 bases from V and 2 bases from J; bases unmatched to any gene: 16. In germline, CDR1 is MDHEN, CDR2 SYDVKM. This CDR3 is built from 19 residues. TCRdb reprocessed the reads with MiXCR, giving one entry per CDR3 protein. The sample shows around 70,000 distinct CDR3 sequences, about 27% of them seen only once. The specimen comprised CD8+ T cells from cultured PBMCs, sampled from culture after CMV antigen stimulation. The origin of this receptor is a human donor in good health (CMV status not recorded). Some clones in this sample may be carry-over from other donors' samples. V is TRBV28 and J is TRBJ2-3; 10 bases are shared with TRBD1. CDR3 amino acids: CASSPGPLAGQGNTDTQYF. As DNA, the CDR3 is TGTGCCAGCAGTCCCGGTCCGTTGGCGGGACAGGGGAACACAGATACGCAGTATTTT. Variable domain in full (rest from reference TRBV28 and TRBJ2-3): DVKVTQSSRYLVKRTGEKVFLECVQDMDHENMFWYRQDPGLGLRLIYFSYDVKMKEKGDIPEGYSVSREKKERFSLILESASTNQTSMYLCASSPGPLAGQGNTDTQYFGPGTRLTVL.